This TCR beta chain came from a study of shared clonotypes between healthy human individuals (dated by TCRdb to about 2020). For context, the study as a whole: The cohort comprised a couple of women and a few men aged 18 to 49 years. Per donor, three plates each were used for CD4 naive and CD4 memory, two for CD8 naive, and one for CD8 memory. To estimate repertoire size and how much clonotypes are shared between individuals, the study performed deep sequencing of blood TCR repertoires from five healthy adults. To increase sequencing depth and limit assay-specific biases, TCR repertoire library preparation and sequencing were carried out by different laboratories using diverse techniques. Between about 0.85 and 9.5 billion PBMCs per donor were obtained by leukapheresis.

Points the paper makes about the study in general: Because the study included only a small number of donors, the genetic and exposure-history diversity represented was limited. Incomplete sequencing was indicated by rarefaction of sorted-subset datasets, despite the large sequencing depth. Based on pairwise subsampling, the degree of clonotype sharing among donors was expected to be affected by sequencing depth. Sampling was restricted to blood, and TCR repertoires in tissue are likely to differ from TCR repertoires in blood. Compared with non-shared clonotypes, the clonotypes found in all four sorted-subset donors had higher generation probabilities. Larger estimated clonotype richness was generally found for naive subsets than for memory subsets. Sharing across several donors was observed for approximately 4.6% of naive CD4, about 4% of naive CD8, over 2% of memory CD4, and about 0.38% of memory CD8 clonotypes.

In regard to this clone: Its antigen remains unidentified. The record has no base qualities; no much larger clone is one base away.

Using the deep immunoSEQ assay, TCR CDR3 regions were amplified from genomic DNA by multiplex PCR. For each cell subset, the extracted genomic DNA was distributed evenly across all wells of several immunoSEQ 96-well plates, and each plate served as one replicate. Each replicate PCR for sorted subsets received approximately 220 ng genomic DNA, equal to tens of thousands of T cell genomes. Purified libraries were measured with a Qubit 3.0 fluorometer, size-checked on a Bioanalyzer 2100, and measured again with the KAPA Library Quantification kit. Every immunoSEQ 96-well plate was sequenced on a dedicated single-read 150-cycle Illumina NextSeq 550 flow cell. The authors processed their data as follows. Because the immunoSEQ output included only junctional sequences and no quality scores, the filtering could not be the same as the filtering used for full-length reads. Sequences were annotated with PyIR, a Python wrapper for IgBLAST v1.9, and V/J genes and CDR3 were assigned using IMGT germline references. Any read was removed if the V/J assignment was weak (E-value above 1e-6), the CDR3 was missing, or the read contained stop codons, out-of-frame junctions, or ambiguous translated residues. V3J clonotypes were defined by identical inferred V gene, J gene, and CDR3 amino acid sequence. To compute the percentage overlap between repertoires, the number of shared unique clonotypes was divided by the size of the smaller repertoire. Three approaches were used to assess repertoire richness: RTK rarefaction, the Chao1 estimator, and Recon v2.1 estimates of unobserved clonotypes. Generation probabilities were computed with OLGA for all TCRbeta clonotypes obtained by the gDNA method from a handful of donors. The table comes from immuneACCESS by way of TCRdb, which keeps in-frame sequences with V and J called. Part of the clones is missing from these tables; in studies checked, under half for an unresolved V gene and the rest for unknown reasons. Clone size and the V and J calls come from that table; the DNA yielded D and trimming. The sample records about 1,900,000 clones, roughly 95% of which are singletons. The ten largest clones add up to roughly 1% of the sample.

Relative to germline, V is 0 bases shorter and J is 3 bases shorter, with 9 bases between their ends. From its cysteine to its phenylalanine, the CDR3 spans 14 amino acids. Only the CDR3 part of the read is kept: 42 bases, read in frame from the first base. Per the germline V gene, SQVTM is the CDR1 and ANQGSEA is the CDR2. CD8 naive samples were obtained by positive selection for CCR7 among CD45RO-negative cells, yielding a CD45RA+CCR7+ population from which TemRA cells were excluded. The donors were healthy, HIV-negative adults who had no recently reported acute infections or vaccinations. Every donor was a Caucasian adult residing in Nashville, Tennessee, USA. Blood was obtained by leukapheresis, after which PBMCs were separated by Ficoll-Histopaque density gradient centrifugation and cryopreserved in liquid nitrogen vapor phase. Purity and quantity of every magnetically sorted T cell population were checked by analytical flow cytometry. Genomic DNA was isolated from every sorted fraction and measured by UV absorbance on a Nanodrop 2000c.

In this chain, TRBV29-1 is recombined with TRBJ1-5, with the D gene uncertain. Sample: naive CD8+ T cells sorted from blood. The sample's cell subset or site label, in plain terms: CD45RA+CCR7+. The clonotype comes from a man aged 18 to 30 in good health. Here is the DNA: TGCAGCGTTGAAGAACCGGGTCCCAATCAGCCCCAGCATTTT. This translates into CSVEEPGPNQPQHF.